The entry below describes one T cell receptor (beta chain). The data stem from a study of cytomegalovirus exposure and HLA in healthy donors. The germline V gene encodes CDR1 MRHNA and CDR2 SNTAGT. V was cut by 3 bases and J by 6 bases, with 15 bases left in between. The length of the CDR3 is 15 residues. Amplification used 60 Vbeta primers and 13 Jbeta primers. Data came from immunoSEQ multiplex PCR; TCRdb stores just in-frame clones and leaves some out. The profile covers some 57,000 clones, with roughly 90% appearing a single time and around 1.5% taken by the ten largest. The TCR originated in a man aged 30-40 years in good health and CMV-seropositive. Sequencing was carried out using PBMCs. V usage is TRBV6-4 and J usage is TRBJ2-1; D is perhaps TRBD1 (6 bases). CDR3 sequence reads: CASSEQGSDFNEQFF. The CDR3 DNA sequence: TGTGCCAGCAGTGAACAGGGTTCGGATTTCAATGAGCAGTTCTTC.